A selection of T cell receptor beta chains follows, all from one sample in a study of T cell responses to AZD1222 COVID-19 vaccine. The repertoire was sequenced with immunoSEQ multiplex PCR; TCRdb's copy has only in-frame clones and lacks some. The sample lists over 140,000 clones, more than 90% occurring once. The source was peripheral blood, collected on day 0 of AZD1222 vaccination. These receptors all come from an adult in good health. The CDR3 runs from the conserved cysteine through the conserved F or W. A D gene is named only where the DNA matches it firmly. Expanded clones get a size class; other rows say once, few or many, or leave the size out.

CASSLGRSNTGELFF | TGTGCCAGCAGCTTAGGGCGCAGTAACACCGGGGAGCTGTTTTTT | TRBV7-2 | . | once | TRBJ2-2
CASSDPNLGTQYF | TGTGCCAGCAGTGACCCAAACCTGGGGACCCAGTACTTC | TRBV2 | . | . | TRBJ2-5
CASSAQERRNTGELFF | TGTGCCAGCAGTGCCCAGGAGCGGAGAAACACCGGGGAGCTGTTTTTT | TRBV6-1 | . | . | TRBJ2-2
CASKTRGLAEAFF | TGTGCCAGCAAAACCAGGGGCTTGGCTGAAGCTTTCTTT | TRBV6-5 | . | . | TRBJ1-1
CASSPLGRYRGNEQFF | TGTGCCAGCAGCCCCCTTGGCAGATACCGGGGGAATGAGCAGTTCTTC | TRBV7-8 | . | . | TRBJ2-1
CASSEGRRETQYF | TGTGCCAGCAGTGAAGGCCGGCGGGAGACCCAGTACTTC | TRBV6-1 | . | . | TRBJ2-5
CASSREHRQGQGYTF | TGTGCCAGCAGCCGAGAACACCGACAGGGGCAGGGCTACACCTTC | TRBV14 | TRBD1 | . | TRBJ1-2
CASSLTAGSTYEQYF | TGTGCCAGCAGTTTAACTGCAGGGTCAACCTACGAGCAGTACTTC | TRBV27 | . | once | TRBJ2-7
CASSAGLAGATGELFF | TGTGCCAGCAGTGCTGGACTAGCGGGGGCCACCGGGGAGCTGTTTTTT | TRBV3-1/TRBV3-2 | TRBD2 | . | TRBJ2-2
CASLGQENTGELFF | TGCGCCAGCCTTGGACAGGAGAACACCGGGGAGCTGTTTTTT | TRBV5-1 | TRBD1 | . | TRBJ2-2
CASSLVSGELFF | TGTGCCAGCAGCTTGGTGTCCGGGGAGCTGTTTTTT | TRBV5-4 | . | . | TRBJ2-2
CASSPFQQGNNQPQHF | TGTGCCAGCTCACCATTCCAGCAGGGGAACAATCAGCCCCAGCATTTT | TRBV18 | . | . | TRBJ1-5
CASSYEGRKGQPQHF | TGTGCCAGCAGTTACGAGGGGAGGAAGGGCCAGCCCCAGCATTTT | TRBV6-5 | . | . | TRBJ1-5
CASNTADRSYEQYF | TGTGCCAGCAACACGGCGGACAGATCCTACGAGCAGTACTTC | TRBV2 | . | . | TRBJ2-7
CASSLGGYEQYF | TGTGCCAGCAGTTTGGGGGGCTACGAGCAGTACTTC | TRBV28 | . | few | TRBJ2-7
CASRRDIYSNQPQHF | TGTGCCAGCAGACGGGACATATATAGCAATCAGCCCCAGCATTTT | TRBV2 | . | few | TRBJ1-5
CASSPGSGETQYF | TGTGCCAGCTCACCGGGGTCGGGGGAGACCCAGTACTTC | TRBV18 | . | . | TRBJ2-5
CASSSQGIAGELFF | TGTGCCAGCAGTTCCCAGGGCATTGCCGGGGAGCTGTTTTTT | TRBV2 | . | . | TRBJ2-2
CASSFTGMSNQPQHF | TGCGCCAGCAGCTTTACAGGGATGAGCAATCAGCCCCAGCATTTT | TRBV5-1 | . | few | TRBJ1-5
CASSPLGTGKAGNTIYF | TGTGCCAGCTCACCACTCGGGACAGGGAAAGCTGGAAACACCATATATTTT | TRBV18 | TRBD1 | . | TRBJ1-3
CASSQQDEAFF | TGTGCCAGCAGCCAACAGGATGAAGCTTTCTTT | TRBV28 | . | . | TRBJ1-1
CSVEAGRNTEAFF | TGCAGCGTTGAAGCCGGACGGAACACTGAAGCTTTCTTT | TRBV29-1 | . | . | TRBJ1-1
CASFFGGSTEAFF | TGTGCCAGCTTTTTTGGGGGAAGCACTGAAGCTTTCTTT | TRBV7-9 | . | . | TRBJ1-1
CATSVGPKETQYF | TGTGCCACCAGTGTTGGGCCAAAAGAGACCCAGTACTTC | TRBV24-1 | . | . | TRBJ2-5
CASSFRDIGYEQYF | TGTGCCAGCAGTTTCCGGGACATCGGCTACGAGCAGTACTTC | TRBV27 | . | . | TRBJ2-7
CASSPSNDPSGSYTF | TGTGCCAGCTCACCTTCAAATGACCCAAGCGGCTCCTACACCTTC | TRBV18 | . | . | TRBJ1-2
CASSVTRGGLGNTEAFF | TGTGCCAGCAGCGTAACCAGGGGGGGCTTAGGGAACACTGAAGCTTTCTTT | TRBV28 | TRBD1 | . | TRBJ1-1
CASSRREVNTGELFF | TGTGCCAGCTCCCGGCGGGAGGTTAATACCGGGGAGCTGTTTTTT | TRBV13 | TRBD2 | . | TRBJ2-2
CASSLALRTGSVETQYF | TGCGCCAGCAGCTTGGCCCTTCGGACAGGAAGCGTAGAGACCCAGTACTTC | TRBV5-1 | TRBD1 | . | TRBJ2-5
CATRSGLGTDTQYF | TGTGCCACCAGGAGTGGGCTGGGCACAGATACGCAGTATTTT | TRBV24-1 | . | . | TRBJ2-3
CASSFGDGYTF | TGTGCCAGCAGCTTTGGTGATGGCTACACCTTC | TRBV11-1 | . | . | TRBJ1-2
CASMAGVGVYEQYF | TGTGCCAGCATGGCAGGGGTAGGCGTCTACGAGCAGTACTTC | TRBV2 | . | . | TRBJ2-7
CASSFMLAGGEQFF | TGTGCCAGCAGTTTCATGCTAGCGGGAGGCGAGCAGTTCTTC | TRBV28 | TRBD2 | . | TRBJ2-1
CASMQGDTRSNQPQHF | TGTGCCAGCATGCAGGGAGACACGAGGAGCAATCAGCCCCAGCATTTT | TRBV28 | . | . | TRBJ1-5
CASRPSGTGFYEQYF | TGTGCCAGTCGTCCTTCCGGGACAGGGTTTTACGAGCAGTACTTC | TRBV19 | TRBD1 | once | TRBJ2-7
CASSPVGRETQYF | TGTGCCAGCTCACCGGTAGGGAGGGAGACCCAGTACTTC | TRBV18 | . | . | TRBJ2-5
CASSSRAHRTARGSPLHF | TGTGCCAGCAGTTCCAGGGCACACAGGACTGCTCGGGGTTCACCCCTCCACTTT | TRBV28 | . | . | TRBJ1-6
CASSVLRAYEQYF | TGTGCCAGCAGTGTTCTCCGGGCCTACGAGCAGTACTTC | TRBV2 | . | few | TRBJ2-7
CATRISGANVLTF | TGTGCCACCAGGATCTCTGGGGCCAACGTCCTGACTTTC | TRBV10-3 | . | . | TRBJ2-6
CASSLLAGGPSNEQFF | TGTGCCAGCAGCCTCCTAGCGGGAGGGCCCTCAAATGAGCAGTTCTTC | TRBV14 | TRBD2 | . | TRBJ2-1
CASSPLAGELDEQFF | TGTGCCAGCTCACCACTAGCGGGGGAATTGGATGAGCAGTTCTTC | TRBV18 | TRBD2 | . | TRBJ2-1
CAGQLGASGSYEQYF | TGTGCCGGGCAACTGGGGGCTAGCGGGAGTTACGAGCAGTACTTC | TRBV21-1 | . | once | TRBJ2-7
CASSLGQGLANYNEQFF | TGTGCCAGCAGCTTAGGCCAGGGACTAGCGAACTACAATGAGCAGTTCTTC | TRBV13 | TRBD2 | . | TRBJ2-1
CASSLAPGPYNEQFF | TGCGCCAGCAGCTTGGCTCCAGGTCCCTACAATGAGCAGTTCTTC | TRBV5-1 | . | . | TRBJ2-1
CASSELLAGTGELFF | TGCGCCAGCAGTGAGTTACTAGCGGGCACCGGGGAGCTGTTTTTT | TRBV10-1 | TRBD2 | . | TRBJ2-2
CASSYSFGEDEQFF | TGTGCCAGCAGTTACTCATTCGGGGAAGATGAGCAGTTCTTC | TRBV6-2/TRBV6-3 | . | . | TRBJ2-1
CASSYGGGGTEAFF | TGTGCCAGCAGTTACGGGGGAGGGGGCACTGAAGCTTTCTTT | TRBV6-2/TRBV6-3 | . | . | TRBJ1-1
CASRNNSYEQYF | TGCGCCAGCCGCAATAACTCCTACGAGCAGTACTTC | TRBV5-1 | . | . | TRBJ2-7
CASSEGGYEQFF | TGTGCCAGCAGCGAAGGAGGTTATGAGCAGTTCTTC | TRBV7-2 | . | once | TRBJ2-1
CASSYPAGAQGAEAFF | TGTGCCAGCAGCTATCCGGCAGGGGCCCAGGGAGCTGAAGCTTTCTTT | TRBV7-9 | . | few | TRBJ1-1
CASARGIHTEAFF | TGTGCTAGTGCCAGGGGGATTCACACTGAAGCTTTCTTT | TRBV12-5 | TRBD1 | . | TRBJ1-1
CATSRIEMIAGTTTDTQYF | TGTGCCACCAGCCGGATAGAGATGATAGCGGGGACGACCACAGATACGCAGTATTTT | TRBV15 | TRBD2 | . | TRBJ2-3